This T cell receptor (beta chain) was sequenced in a study of shared clonotypes between healthy human individuals. Across the study: Plates per donor: three CD4 naive, three CD4 memory, two CD8 naive, one CD8 memory.

V gave up 2 bases and J gave up 5 bases, with 19 bases separating them. The CDR3 loop spans 17 amino acids. The V gene's germline CDR1 is SNHLY and CDR2 FYNNEI. The deep-level immunoSEQ assay was used. TCRdb's copy holds only in-frame clones and misses some; the assay was immunoSEQ multiplex PCR. Among 2,500,000 or so clones listed, 85% to 95% were seen once. Sample: naive CD4+ T cells from PBMCs. The sample's subset: CD45RA+ positively selected. This TCR came from a man between 18 and 29 years old in good health. Some clones in this sample may be carry-over from other donors' samples. The chain uses TRBV2 and TRBJ2-1; the D gene is possibly TRBD2 (7 bases). CDR3 protein: CASSERGGSLRDNEQFF. The CDR3 DNA reads TGTGCCAGCAGTGAAAGGGGGGGGAGTCTAAGGGACAATGAGCAGTTCTTC.